This T cell receptor (beta chain) came from a study of early stage breast cancer tumors. Study background: Of some 16 invasive breast tumors, 11 to 12 were hormone receptor-positive, HER2-negative. Average read coverage per sample was 7.5 to 10-fold.

Study-wide findings and caveats: Comparing each tissue with blood distinguished tumor from normal in about 90% of the 16 patients.

In regard to this clone: No antigen is known for it.

Germline V gene data show CDR1 as KGHSH and CDR2 as LQKENI. The V and J ends lost 6 bases and 0 bases respectively, with 8 bases between them. The CDR3 is 14 residues long. This table comes from immunoSEQ multiplex PCR, and its TCRdb copy is limited to in-frame clones, with some not included. Here the sample spans 44,000 or so clones, around 83% being singletons. The sequenced material came from blood. This TCR was recovered from a person aged 45-60 years with breast cancer. The chain joins TRBV18 to TRBJ2-2, with D unresolved. This CDR3 reads CASSLNTNTGELFF. CDR3 nucleotides: TGTGCCAGCTCTCTAAATACGAACACCGGGGAGCTGTTTTTT.